What follows are 7 T cell receptor beta chains derived from one specimen sequenced in a study of identical twins. TCRdb processed the 5' RACE reads anew with MiXCR; each CDR3 protein has one entry. The profile shows around 670,000 distinct CDR3 sequences, 6% to 6.5% of them singletons. The sample taken for sequencing was naive T cells sorted from blood. These receptors were collected from a man aged 18 to 35 in good health.

In its sample, this clonotype was seen a few times. The V and J genes are TRBV20-1 and TRBJ1-5; 7 positions match TRBD1. The CDR3 consists of 14 residues. Germline V lookup: CDR1 DFQATT, CDR2 SNEGSKA (reference sequence). The V and J ends lost 7 bases and 1 base, in that order; junction bases with no gene match: 7. The CDR3 loop is CSVLKGASNQPQHF. DNA of the CDR3: TGCAGTGTCTTAAAGGGGGCGAGCAATCAGCCCCAGCATTTT.

V usage is TRBV5-1 and J usage is TRBJ2-1; a possible D gene is TRBD1 (6 bases). The V end lost 1 base, the J end lost 5 bases, and 16 bases lay between the germline ends. Germline V lookup: CDR1 SGHRS, CDR2 YFSETQ. This CDR3 has 16 amino acids. CDR3 DNA: TGCGCCAGCAGCTTGAGAAGGGACAACATCGACAATGAGCAGTTCTTC. This encodes CASSLRRDNIDNEQFF.

This clonotype was detected many times. The J gene is TRBJ1-2, the V gene TRBV20-1; 8 bases line up with TRBD1. J was trimmed by 4 bases and V by 4 bases; bases with no gene match: 8. The V gene's germline CDR1 is DFQATT and CDR2 SNEGSKA (reference sequence). This CDR3 has 14 amino acids. The CDR3 is CSAISQGVSYGYTF. The CDR3 DNA follows: TGCAGTGCTATTTCACAGGGGGTGAGCTATGGCTACACCTTC.

This clonotype was seen more than once but under ten times. The CDR3 DNA is TGCGCCAGCAGCCAAGAGGCGCGGAGTAGCACAGATACGCAGTATTTT. This codes for CASSQEARSSTDTQYF. The rearrangement uses TRBV4-1 and TRBJ2-3; D remains unclear. Germline V gene data show CDR1 as MGHRA and CDR2 as YSYEKL. The CDR3 sequence is 16 residues long. The germline V and J ends were trimmed by 0 bases and 0 bases, with 10 bases remaining between them.

This clonotype was recorded many times. At one boundary the junction diverges from the germline segment, which might be a read error. This chain uses TRBV6-1 with TRBJ1-2; D not resolved. Germline CDR1 MNHNS, CDR2 SASEGT. CDR3 length: 11 residues. The CDR3 loop reads CASSEVGNPSF. The CDR3 nucleotides are TGTGCCAGCAGTGAAGTCGGCAACCCCAGCTTC.

This clonotype was detected a few times. J is TRBJ2-1 and V is TRBV7-6; possible D gene TRBD1, 6 bases. Germline loops: CDR1 SGHVS, CDR2 FNYEAQ. Trimming took off 6 bases at V and 10 bases at J, with 19 bases between the two ends. The CDR3 spans 14 residues. CDR3 sequence: CASRDLGAAGEQFF. The CDR3 coding sequence is TGTGCCAGCAGGGATCTGGGGGCGGCCGGGGAGCAGTTCTTC.

This clonotype was observed many times. The gene calls are TRBV20-1 and TRBJ2-3, with D unresolved. The CDR3 has 14 residues. V was shortened by 0 bases and J by 3 bases, with 10 bases between the two germline ends. The germline V gene has CDR1 DFQATT and CDR2 SNEGSKA (reference sequence). CDR3 loop: CSARDPSRTDTQYF. CDR3 coding DNA: TGCAGTGCTAGAGATCCGTCACGGACAGATACGCAGTATTTT.